This TCR beta chain came from a study of T cell repertoires in cytomegalovirus infection. Germline V gives CDR1 SGHTA, CDR2 FQGNSA. Trimming took off 5 bases at V and 4 bases at J, with 16 bases between the two ends. The length of the CDR3 is 15 residues. Study conclusions and caveats: Cumulated frequencies of public TCR beta families served to identify carriers of CMV plus the relevant HLA.

In this sample, this clonotype turned up a few times. Its specificity is not known. TCRdb analysed the reads with MiXCR anew, one entry per CDR3 protein. This sample has about 140,000 distinct CDR3 sequences, with under 8.5% found just once. The TCR comes from a human donor in good health (CMV status not recorded). Some clones in this sample may be carry-over from other donors' samples. Sequencing was performed on PBMCs. The rearrangement uses TRBV7-2 and TRBJ2-3; TRBD2 is a possible D gene (6 bases). The CDR3: CASSPLRGRSDTQYF. The CDR3 DNA sequence: TGTGCCAGCAGCCCCCTGCGGGGCAGATCAGATACGCAGTATTTT.